The next 17 T cell receptor beta chains were all read from a single sample in a study of technical replicates of blood from a handful of donors (dated 2017 in TCRdb). The library was prepared using the immunoSEQ multiplex PCR assay. Not all clones reach the TCRdb copy of this immuneACCESS table, which keeps in-frame sequences only. Checked studies attribute under half of the gap to unresolved V genes and leave the rest unexplained. The sample yields nearly 80,000 clones; just under 95% were counted once. 0.41% of the sample is held by the ten biggest clonotypes. Specimen: T cells isolated from PBMCs. These TCRs come from a human donor in good health.

The rearrangement links TRBV2 to TRBJ2-2, with D hard to call. The germline V gene encodes CDR1 SNHLY and CDR2 FYNNEI. There are 14 residues in the CDR3. V was shortened by 3 bases and J by 1 base, with 6 bases between the two germline ends. CDR3 in DNA: TGTGCCAGCAGTGAGCGAGTGAACACCGGGGAGCTGTTTTTT. It encodes CASSERVNTGELFF.

The chain uses TRBV28 and TRBJ1-3, with 7 positions matching TRBD1. Germline CDR1 and CDR2: MDHEN and SYDVKM. The J segment lost 1 base and the V segment lost 6 bases, leaving 9 bases of the junction unmatched. The CDR3 spans 16 residues. The CDR3 region is CASRQYRGGSGNTIYF. CDR3 DNA: TGTGCCAGCAGACAGTACAGGGGAGGTTCTGGAAACACCATATATTTT.

V usage is TRBV5-1 and J usage is TRBJ1-1; D is unresolved. V was pared by 4 bases and J by 0 bases, with 13 bases between. CDR3 size: 15 residues. CDR1 and CDR2 (germline): SGHRS, YFSETQ. The CDR3 DNA follows: TGCGCCAGCAGCCCGAGGGCAGACTTGAACACTGAAGCTTTCTTT. Its translation is CASSPRADLNTEAFF.

The chain couples TRBV28 to TRBJ2-7; tentative D call: TRBD2 (6 bases). Trimming removed 6 bases at V and 0 bases at J, with 18 bases between. CDR1 is MDHEN, CDR2 SYDVKM, per germline. The CDR3 spans 16 residues. The CDR3 is CASSSPPSVISYEQYF. The CDR3 DNA reads as TGTGCCAGCAGCTCCCCTCCTAGCGTTATCTCCTACGAGCAGTACTTC.

The CDR3 bases are TGTGCCAGCAGCTTACGGGTTGGAGATCCGGGGTTTGGAAACACCATATATTTT. Protein product: CASSLRVGDPGFGNTIYF. The V gene is TRBV7-8, the J gene TRBJ1-3, with no clear D. Germline V gives CDR1 SGHVS, CDR2 FQNEAQ. The CDR3 consists of 18 residues. V was clipped by 2 bases and J by 3 bases, with 20 bases between them.

As DNA, the CDR3 is TGTGCCATCATAGGAGGGACAGGGGATGGCTACACCTTC. Translating it yields CAIIGGTGDGYTF. The rearrangement uses TRBV10-3 and TRBJ1-2; TRBD1 aligns across 10 bases. The CDR3 is 13 residues long. Germline V gene lookup returns CDR1 ENHRY and CDR2 SYGVKD. The V and J ends lost 7 bases and 6 bases, in that order; junction bases with no gene match: 5.

J is TRBJ2-3 and V is TRBV11-3; the match to TRBD2 covers 15 bases. The CDR3 is 17 amino acids. The germline V gene encodes CDR1 SGHNT and CDR2 YENEEA. V trimming: 2 bases; J trimming: 3 bases; junction bases outside the gene matches: 3. CDR3 sequence: CASSLPGTSGGTDTQYF. The DNA for the CDR3 is TGTGCCAGCAGCTTACCAGGGACTAGCGGGGGGACAGATACGCAGTATTTT.

This clone was recorded only once. The genes are TRBV29-1 and TRBJ2-3; a weak D match, TRBD2 (6 bases). The germline CDR1 and CDR2 sequences are SQVTM and ANQGSEA. Trimming removed 2 bases at V and 4 bases at J, with 13 bases between. CDR3 size: 14 residues. The CDR3 region is CSVEREQVSDTQYF. CDR3 bases: TGCAGCGTTGAACGGGAGCAGGTGTCAGATACGCAGTATTTT.

CDR3 protein: CASSSSATSFNEQFF. The CDR3 DNA sequence: TGTGCCAGCAGTAGTTCTGCGACTAGCTTCAATGAGCAGTTCTTC. The chain joins TRBV27 to TRBJ2-1, with 7 positions matching TRBD2. V trimming: 5 bases; J trimming: 6 bases; junction bases outside the gene matches: 10. The length of the CDR3 is 15 residues. Germline V lookup: CDR1 MNHEY, CDR2 SMNVEV (reference sequence).

J is TRBJ2-2 and V is TRBV6-5; 7 nucleotides match TRBD1. CDR1 and CDR2 from the germline V gene are MNHEY and SVGAGI. The trim removed 4 bases at V and 5 bases at J, leaving 4 bases unmatched. The CDR3 is made up of 14 amino acids. This chain's CDR3 is CASSSTGLTGELFF. In DNA, the CDR3 is TGTGCCAGCAGTTCGACAGGGTTGACCGGGGAGCTGTTTTTT.

The rearrangement links TRBV28 to TRBJ2-7; D unresolved. V was cut by 8 bases and J by 0 bases, with 14 bases left in between. The CDR3 extends over 14 amino acids. Germline V gene data show CDR1 as MDHEN and CDR2 as SYDVKM. The CDR3 protein is CASSPQLRSYEQYF. The CDR3 DNA reads as TGTGCCAGCTCCCCGCAATTGCGCTCCTACGAGCAGTACTTC.

The chain carries TRBV19 and TRBJ2-7; 7 bases match TRBD2. V lost 3 bases, J lost 3 bases, and 14 bases stayed unmatched. Germline V gives CDR1 LNHDA, CDR2 SQIVND (reference sequence). The CDR3 contains 17 residues. CDR3 loop: CASSIKIMREQGYEQYF. The DNA of the CDR3 is TGTGCCAGTAGTATCAAAATTATGCGGGAGCAGGGCTACGAGCAGTACTTC.

The J gene is TRBJ2-2, the V gene TRBV7-8, with TRBD2 as a possible D gene (5 bases). The V and J ends lost 5 bases and 4 bases respectively, with 20 bases between them. Germline CDR1 reads SGHVS; CDR2 reads FQNEAQ. This CDR3 comprises 17 residues. The CDR3 nucleotides read TGTGCCAGCAGCCCGAATCCTAGCAGATACCTCACCGGGGAGCTGTTTTTT. Its protein product is CASSPNPSRYLTGELFF.

The chain combines TRBV11-3 with TRBJ2-5; 8 bases are a match to TRBD1. J gave up 5 bases and V 2 bases, and 10 bases lay outside the gene matches. The CDR3 is made up of 16 amino acids. Germline CDR1 and CDR2: SGHNT and YENEEA. The CDR3 DNA sequence: TGTGCCAGCAGCTTAATCGGTCAGGGGGCCAGCGAGACCCAGTACTTC. Residues: CASSLIGQGASETQYF.

This chain joins TRBV2 and TRBJ1-1, with D possibly matching TRBD1 (5 bases). Germline CDR1 and CDR2: SNHLY and FYNNEI. V lost 6 bases to trimming and J lost 0 bases, with 8 bases between them. The CDR3 covers 13 residues. In DNA, the CDR3 is TGTGCCAGCAGGCGGGGGATGAACACTGAAGCTTTCTTT. Protein product: CASRRGMNTEAFF.

The gene calls are TRBV4-3 and TRBJ2-7; D gene unclear. V lost 0 bases and J lost 3, with 12 bases in between. This CDR3 has 15 amino acids. CDR1 is LGHNA, CDR2 YSLEER, per germline. The CDR3 DNA reads TGCGCCAGCAGCCAAGAACTCGACATCGGCTACGAGCAGTACTTC. Encoded protein: CASSQELDIGYEQYF.

The rearrangement joins TRBV15 to TRBJ2-7; possibly TRBD1 for D (6 bases). The germline CDR1 and CDR2 sequences are LNHNV and YYDKDF (reference sequence). With 3 bases removed from V and 5 bases from J, the gap between germline ends came to 11 bases. This CDR3 is built from 13 residues. The CDR3 coding sequence is TGTGCCACCAGCAGCAGGGGATACGACGAGCAGTACTTC. Translating it yields CATSSRGYDEQYF.